Below are 10 T cell receptor beta chains sequenced from a single sample in a study of identical twins. MiXCR, applied by TCRdb to the 5' RACE reads, yields one record per CDR3 protein. This sample yields approximately 280,000 distinct CDR3 sequences, of which 6.5% to 9.5% are seen a single time; 2% to 2.5% belongs to the top ten. The same data also went into a second study, on yellow fever vaccine responses in identical twins.

The specimen was memory (CD45RO+) T cells sorted from blood. Every receptor here comes from a young woman in good health.

This clonotype was counted at least ten times. The chain recombines TRBV3-1 with TRBJ2-4; D not resolved. The CDR3 is made up of 18 amino acids. The V end was cut by 3 bases, the J end by 1 base, with 19 bases between. In germline, CDR1 is LGHDT, CDR2 YNNKEL (reference sequence). This CDR3 reads CASSHHEGQSRAKNIQYF. As DNA, the CDR3 is TGTGCCAGCAGCCATCACGAAGGCCAGAGCAGGGCCAAAAACATTCAGTACTTC. Supplemented by reference TRBV3-1 and TRBJ2-4, the full variable domain reads DTAVSQTPKYLVTQMGNDKSIKCEQNLGHDTMYWYKQDSKKFLKIMFSYNNKELIINETVPNRFSPKSPDKAHLNLHINSLELGDSAVYFCASSHHEGQSRAKNIQYFGAGTRLSVL.

This clonotype was recorded at least ten times. The rearrangement uses TRBV5-5 and TRBJ2-1, with 7 bases lining up with TRBD1. The CDR3 runs to 13 residues. CDR1 is SGHKS, CDR2 YYEKEE, per germline (reference sequence). V was pared by 3 bases and J by 8 bases, with 5 bases of the junction left unmatched. DNA for the CDR3: TGTGCCAGCAGCTCCCCGACAGGGTATGAGCAGTTCTTC. It translates to CASSSPTGYEQFF.

The chain is built from TRBV7-3 and TRBJ2-6; 8 bases are shared with TRBD1. CDR1 and CDR2 (germline): SGHTA, FQGTGA. J lost 12 bases, V lost 0 bases, and 7 bases had no gene match. The CDR3 consists of 15 residues. The CDR3 protein is CASSLTGTGPSVLTF. The DNA of the CDR3 is TGTGCCAGCAGCTTAACCGGGACAGGTCCCTCCGTCCTGACTTTC. Looking up the rest from reference TRBV7-3 and TRBJ2-6 gives the full variable domain: GAGVSQTPSNKVTEKGKYVELRCDPISGHTALYWYRQSLGQGPEFLIYFQGTGAADDSGLPNDRFFAVRPEGSVSTLKIQRTERGDSAVYLCASSLTGTGPSVLTFGAGSRLTVL.

This clonotype was seen many times. This chain links TRBV12-3 or TRBV12-4 with TRBJ2-5, with D perhaps being TRBD1 or TRBD2 (5 bases each). The CDR3 extends over 14 amino acids. V was cut by 2 bases and J by 3 bases, with 10 bases left in between. DNA of the CDR3: TGTGCCAGCAGTTTAACGGGACCAAAAGAGACCCAGTACTTC. Translated, it gives CASSLTGPKETQYF.

This clonotype occurred many times. The chain has TRBV9 and TRBJ1-2; TRBD1 matches at 9 bases. This CDR3 spans 17 amino acids. J gave up 3 bases and V 1 base, and 10 bases lay outside the gene matches. Germline CDR1 is SGDLS and CDR2 is YYNGEE. The CDR3 region is CASSVFSRDRGYYGYTF. The DNA for the CDR3 is TGTGCCAGCAGCGTATTCTCCCGAGACAGGGGGTACTATGGCTACACCTTC.

This clonotype turned up a few times. This CDR3 is CASDFTDTQYF. As DNA, the CDR3 is TGTGCCAGCGACTTCACAGATACGCAGTATTTT. The chain carries TRBV6-1 and TRBJ2-3; D call uncertain. This CDR3 spans 11 amino acids. Trimming removed 8 bases from V and 2 bases from J, with 5 bases in between. Germline V gene data show CDR1 as MNHNS and CDR2 as SASEGT.

Ten or more counts support this clonotype. The gene calls are TRBV6-5 and TRBJ2-7; TRBD1 might be the D (6 bases). Germline V CDR1 and CDR2: MNHEY, SVGAGI. V gave up 2 bases and J gave up 1 base, with 12 bases separating them. The CDR3 runs to 15 residues. The CDR3 bases are TGTGCCAGCAGTTACCCGGACAGCCATTCCTACGAGCAGTACGTC. This codes for CASSYPDSHSYEQYV.

This clonotype showed up just a few times. The genes are TRBV12-3 or TRBV12-4 and TRBJ2-6; D perhaps matches TRBD2 (6 bases). Trimming stripped 6 bases from V and 0 bases from J, with 15 bases between. This CDR3 comprises 17 residues. The CDR3 DNA reads TGTGCCAGCAGGGAAACGGGACTCTACTCTGGGGCCAACGTCCTGACTTTC. Its protein is CASRETGLYSGANVLTF.

V usage is TRBV4-1 and J usage is TRBJ2-7; perhaps D is TRBD1 or TRBD2 (7 bases each). V was clipped by 4 bases and J by 1 base, with 17 bases between them. CDR3 length equals 16 residues. Per the germline V gene, CDR1 is MGHRA and CDR2 is YSYEKL. The CDR3 DNA is TGCGCCAGCAGCCTAGGGAGCGGGACAGCTTCCTACGAGCAGTACTTC. Its translation: CASSLGSGTASYEQYF.

V gene TRBV6-5 combines with J gene TRBJ2-1; 8 nucleotides agree with TRBD2. V gave up 4 bases and J gave up 5 bases; unmatched junction bases: 13. The CDR3 loop spans 17 amino acids. CDR1 is MNHEY and CDR2 is SVGAGI in the germline V gene. DNA for the CDR3: TGTGCCAGCAGTTCCGGGAGGGTCAGTGGGAGTAACAATGAGCAGTTCTTC. Residues: CASSSGRVSGSNNEQFF.